Described below is a single T cell receptor (beta chain) sequence and its context. Germline is not matched at one junction end, which may reflect a read error. This entry comes from a study of early T cells in non-severe SARS-CoV-2 infection. About the study: Bulk RNA from unsorted whole blood was sequenced; chains were unpaired.

Unique molecular identifiers were attached to individual cDNA molecules. TCRdb reprocessed the 5' RACE reads via MiXCR and lists one record per CDR3 protein. The data contain approximately 110,000 distinct CDR3 sequences, 15% of them singletons. The CDR3 totals 16 residues. In germline, CDR1 is ENHRY, CDR2 SYGVKD. The source is an adult who was a healthcare worker with PCR-confirmed SARS-CoV-2 infection or an uninfected control (not recorded which). The V call is TRBV10-3, the J call TRBJ2-1; TRBD2 is a possible D gene (5 bases). The sequenced material came from whole blood. The CDR3 protein is CAISVNGVSSYKEQFF. CDR3 coding DNA: TGTGCCATCAGTGTTAACGGGGTTAGCTCCTACAAAGAGCAGTTCTTC.